Shown below are 27 T cell receptor beta chains from a single sample sequenced in a study of T cells in Graves' hyperthyroidism and ophthalmopathy. From RNA transcripts, TCR beta CDR3 regions were amplified. TCR CDR3 regions were first amplified by RT-PCR with HTBI primers. TCRdb itself ran the multiplex PCR reads through MiXCR, one entry per CDR3 protein. Counted here are 350,000 to 500,000 distinct CDR3 sequences, roughly 13% occurring once; the ten biggest clones make up 4% to 6.5%. Material for sequencing was blood. The receptor set was obtained from a woman younger than 35 with Graves' hyperthyroidism.

This clonotype was seen many times. This sequence joins TRBV30 and TRBJ2-2, with no clear D. The CDR3 spans 14 residues. CDR1 is GTSNPN and CDR2 is SVGIG in the germline V gene (reference sequence). Trimming removed 1 base at V and 7 bases at J, with 13 bases between. The CDR3 loop is CAWSGVLKLGELFF. CDR3 sequence (DNA): TGTGCCTGGAGTGGTGTCCTGAAGCTCGGGGAGCTGTTTTTT. Drawing the rest from reference TRBV30 and TRBJ2-2, the complete variable domain is SQTIHQWPATLVQPVGSPLSLECTVEGTSNPNLYWYRQAAGRGLQLLFYSVGIGQISSEVPQNLSASRPQDRQFILSSKKLLLSDSGFYLCAWSGVLKLGELFFGEGSRLTVL.

This clonotype was observed a handful of times. The conserved phenylalanine or tryptophan normally closing the CDR3 is absent here, so this likely arose from a read error. This rearrangement joins TRBV3-1 to TRBJ1-2; no clear D gene. Germline CDR1 LGHDT, CDR2 YNNKEL (reference sequence). The V gene lost 1 base and the J gene lost 5 bases, with 14 bases spanning the gap. The length of the CDR3 is 15 residues. The CDR3 DNA reads TGTGCCAGCAGCCAAGGGGGAGCCTTCGGGTATGGCTACACCCTC. The encoded protein is CASSQGGAFGYGYTL.

V gene TRBV20-1 combines with J gene TRBJ2-7; D not resolved. This CDR3 region has 11 residues. V lost 2 bases, J lost 6 bases, and 8 bases lay in between. CDR1 DFQATT and CDR2 SNEGSKA come from the germline V gene (reference sequence). The CDR3 loop reads CSARNPPEQYF. The CDR3 region has the DNA TGCAGTGCTAGAAATCCTCCCGAGCAGTACTTC.

This clonotype was seen at least ten times. The chain couples TRBV6-2 or TRBV6-3 to TRBJ2-7, with 8 bases identical to TRBD2. The CDR3 has 16 residues. Germline V gene lookup returns CDR1 MNHEY and CDR2 SVGEGT. V dropped 7 bases and J dropped 0; count of bases not matched to a gene: 11. CDR3 DNA: TGTGCCAGCACCGACGGGGGCGGGAGGAGCTCCTACGAGCAGTACTTC. This sequence encodes CASTDGGGRSSYEQYF.

This clonotype was found many times. This chain connects TRBV27 to TRBJ2-7, with 9 bases lining up with TRBD1. V was clipped by 0 bases and J by 4 bases; unmatched bases: 4. This CDR3 is built from 15 residues. The germline V gene has CDR1 MNHEY and CDR2 SMNVEV (reference sequence). The CDR3, as DNA: TGTGCCAGCAGTTTATCTGGGACAGGGTCTTACGAGCAGTACTTC. Encoded protein: CASSLSGTGSYEQYF.

A word on this clonotype: One junction end does not reproduce the germline sequence, and a read error may be involved. CDR3 in amino acids: CAGSFVSDGHYEQYF. DNA for the CDR3: TGTGCCGGCAGCTTTGTATCTGACGGTCACTACGAGCAGTACTTC. The V call is TRBV7-9, the J call TRBJ2-7; D is undetermined. Germline V gene lookup returns CDR1 SEHNR and CDR2 FQNEAQ (reference sequence). The CDR3 is 15 amino acids. The full variable domain, with the rest looked up from reference TRBV7-9 and TRBJ2-7, is DTGVSQNPRHKITKRGQNVTFRCDPISEHNRLYWYRQTLGQGPEFLTYFQNEAQLEKSRLLSDRFSAERPKGSFSTLEIQRTEQGDSAMYLCAGSFVSDGHYEQYFGPGTRLTVT.

This clonotype was counted between two and nine times. The V gene is TRBV5-5, the J gene TRBJ1-1; D unclear. CDR1 and CDR2 (germline): SGHKS, YYEKEE (reference sequence). This CDR3 is 18 amino acids long. V dropped 5 bases and J dropped 0 bases, with 23 bases sitting between them. CDR3 DNA sequence: TGTGCCAGCAGTTTAGATATGGGGTGGTCCGCTATGAACACTGAAGCTTTCTTT. Translation gives CASSLDMGWSAMNTEAFF. The variable domain in full, with the rest retrieved from reference TRBV5-5 and TRBJ1-1, is DAGVTQSPTHLIKTRGQQVTLRCSPISGHKSVSWYQQVLGQGPQFIFQYYEKEERGRGNFPDRFSARQFPNYSSELNVNALLLGDSALYLCASSLDMGWSAMNTEAFFGQGTRLTVV.

This clonotype was observed at least ten times. The chain has TRBV2 and TRBJ2-7; TRBD1 is a possible D gene (6 bases). The length of the CDR3 is 14 residues. Trimming left V 6 bases short and J 2 bases short, with 14 bases between. The germline V gene encodes CDR1 SNHLY and CDR2 FYNNEI. Here the CDR3 DNA reads TGTGCCAGCAGGGAACAGACAGGCCCCTACGAGCAGTACTTC. This codes for CASREQTGPYEQYF.

CDR3 bases: TGTGCCACCAGCAGGGTTACAGGGGAAACCGGGGAGCTGTTTTTT. Translated, it gives CATSRVTGETGELFF. The rearrangement uses TRBV15 and TRBJ2-2; 7 positions agree with TRBD1. The CDR3 length is 15 residues. Losses at the gene ends were 3 bases for V and 5 bases for J; bases not matched to a gene: 6. Germline CDR1 and CDR2: LNHNV and YYDKDF (reference sequence).

This clonotype was picked up a small number of times. V is TRBV9 and J is TRBJ2-7, with a possible D match to TRBD1 (5 bases). Trimming cost V 0 bases and J 7 bases, with 11 bases left between them. Germline CDR1 reads SGDLS; CDR2 reads YYNGEE. The CDR3 has 13 residues. CDR3 nucleotides: TGTGCCAGCAGCGTAGAGCAAGGGGAAGAGCAGTACTTC. This sequence encodes CASSVEQGEEQYF.

This clonotype has ten or more counts. The chain links TRBV3-1 to TRBJ2-1; TRBD1 is a possible D gene (5 bases). Trimming pared 4 bases from V and 2 bases from J, leaving 12 bases between. CDR3 size: 15 residues. The germline CDR1 and CDR2 sequences are LGHDT and YNNKEL (reference sequence). The CDR3 DNA reads TGTGCCAGCAGCCCTGATGACAGACCCTACAATGAGCAGTTCTTC. Translated, it gives CASSPDDRPYNEQFF.

This clonotype was seen once. The CDR3 reads CASSLVPGSTTGELFF. CDR3 in DNA: TGTGCCAGCAGCTTAGTGCCCGGGAGTACCACCGGGGAGCTGTTTTTT. The chain links TRBV11-2 to TRBJ2-2, with D tentatively TRBD2 (6 bases). The V and J ends lost 1 base and 4 bases respectively, with 13 bases between them. CDR1 is SGHAT, CDR2 FQNNGV, per germline. This CDR3 has 16 amino acids.

This clonotype was seen many times. The chain is built from TRBV4-1 and TRBJ2-7; D is uncertain. Germline loops: CDR1 MGHRA, CDR2 YSYEKL. The CDR3 runs 14 residues. The V and J ends lost 0 bases and 3 bases respectively, with 9 bases between them. CDR3 protein: CASSQDGRNYEQYF. For the CDR3, the DNA is TGCGCCAGCAGCCAAGATGGCAGGAACTACGAGCAGTACTTC.

The chain combines TRBV10-3 with TRBJ2-2, with 10 bases lining up with TRBD1. The V gene's germline CDR1 is ENHRY and CDR2 SYGVKD. V was pared by 4 bases and J by 3 bases, with 5 bases of the junction left unmatched. CDR3 size: 16 residues. The DNA for the CDR3 is TGTGCCATCAGTGGTCCCGGGACAGGGGACACCGGGGAGCTGTTTTTT. The encoded protein is CAISGPGTGDTGELFF.

The rearrangement joins TRBV7-2 to TRBJ2-7; 9 positions agree with TRBD2. This CDR3 contains 14 residues. Germline V gives CDR1 SGHTA, CDR2 FQGNSA. V trimming: 1 base; J trimming: 6 bases; junction bases outside the gene matches: 4. The CDR3 is CASSLVGLASEQYF. CDR3 bases: TGTGCCAGCAGCTTAGTGGGACTAGCATCCGAGCAGTACTTC.

This clonotype was seen many times. The chain is built from TRBV15 and TRBJ2-1, with 9 positions matching TRBD2. The CDR3 loop spans 18 amino acids. The germline gives CDR1 LNHNV, CDR2 YYDKDF (reference sequence). The trim removed 4 bases at V and 6 bases at J, leaving 16 bases unmatched. In DNA form, the CDR3 reads TGTGCCACCAGCACGCGAGCCCGCGGGCTAGCGGGGATCAATGAGCAGTTCTTC. Protein product: CATSTRARGLAGINEQFF. The variable domain in full, completed from reference TRBV15 and TRBJ2-1, reads DAMVIQNPRYQVTQFGKPVTLSCSQTLNHNVMYWYQQKSSQAPKLLFHYYDKDFNNEADTPDNFQSRRPNTSFCFLDIRSPGLGDTAMYLCATSTRARGLAGINEQFFGPGTRLTVL.

This clonotype was seen repeatedly, ten times or more. CDR3 amino acids: CASSWGGIRTSVDEQFF. CDR3 nucleotide sequence: TGTGCCAGCAGCTGGGGAGGAATCAGGACTAGCGTCGATGAGCAGTTCTTC. The chain couples TRBV11-2 to TRBJ2-1; 9 bases match TRBD2. The CDR3 length is 17 residues. J was trimmed by 8 bases and V by 4 bases; bases with no gene match: 15. Germline values: CDR1 SGHAT, CDR2 FQNNGV. The entire variable domain, with the rest obtained from reference TRBV11-2 and TRBJ2-1, is as follows: EAGVAQSPRYKIIEKRQSVAFWCNPISGHATLYWYQQILGQGPKLLIQFQNNGVVDDSQLPKDRFSAERLKGVDSTLKIQPAKLEDSAVYLCASSWGGIRTSVDEQFFGPGTRLTVL.

This chain links TRBV5-4 with TRBJ1-1; TRBD1 matches at 8 bases. Germline CDR1 and CDR2: SGHNT and YYREEE (reference sequence). CDR3 size: 17 residues. V gave up 4 bases and J gave up 1 base; unmatched junction bases: 12. Here the CDR3 reads CASSLAGTGRRNTEAFF. The CDR3 region has the DNA TGTGCCAGCAGCCTAGCGGGGACAGGTCGGAGGAACACTGAAGCTTTCTTT.

This clonotype was seen at least ten times. The V call is TRBV13, the J call TRBJ2-1; 10 nucleotides line up with TRBD2. CDR1 is PRHDT, CDR2 FYEKMQ, per germline (reference sequence). The CDR3 is 16 amino acids. Unmatched junction bases numbered 12, after V lost 6 bases and J lost 7 bases. Here the CDR3 reads CASRINLAGVRNEQFF. The CDR3 DNA follows: TGTGCCAGCAGAATTAATCTAGCGGGAGTGCGAAATGAGCAGTTCTTC.

This clonotype was recorded many times. The chain carries TRBV27 and TRBJ2-7; 10 bases agree with TRBD1. CDR3 length: 18 amino acids. The germline V gene encodes CDR1 MNHEY and CDR2 SMNVEV (reference sequence). V shed 4 bases, J shed 7 bases, and the junction held 19 bases outside the gene matches. CDR3 region: CASSSLSGTGDAPREQYF. For the CDR3, the DNA is TGTGCCAGCAGTTCCCTGTCCGGGACAGGGGATGCGCCTAGGGAGCAGTACTTC.

Many counts were recorded for this clonotype. This chain connects TRBV12-3 or TRBV12-4 to TRBJ1-2, with a tentative D call TRBD1 (5 bases). CDR3 size: 16 residues. With 5 bases removed from V and 5 bases from J, the gap between germline ends came to 21 bases. The CDR3 coding sequence is TGTGCCAGCAGTACGCCAAGGGACCGAGGGATTTATGGCTACACCTTC. Encoded protein: CASSTPRDRGIYGYTF.

Many counts were recorded for this clonotype. The gene calls are TRBV5-1 and TRBJ1-1, with a tentative D call TRBD1 (5 bases). Germline values: CDR1 SGHRS, CDR2 YFSETQ. V shed 0 bases and J shed 0 bases, with 12 bases lying between them. The length of the CDR3 is 16 residues. CDR3 nucleotide sequence: TGCGCCAGCAGCTTGGGGGGGGTCGGCATGAACACTGAAGCTTTCTTT. Amino acid sequence: CASSLGGVGMNTEAFF.

This clonotype was seen ten or more times. The chain links TRBV12-3 or TRBV12-4 to TRBJ2-2; D possibly matches TRBD1 or TRBD2 (5 bases each). The CDR3 length is 16 residues. Trimming removed 6 bases at V and 7 bases at J, with 21 bases between. The CDR3 sequence: CASRPPSGPSYGELFF. CDR3 sequence (DNA): TGTGCCAGCAGACCCCCTTCGGGACCCTCATACGGGGAGCTGTTTTTT.

The table lists this clonotype with many counts. The chain has TRBV20-1 and TRBJ1-2; TRBD1 agrees at 9 bases. Germline assignment: CDR1 DFQATT and CDR2 SNEGSKA (reference sequence). The ends lost 2 bases at V and 3 bases at J; junction bases unmatched: 4. The CDR3 runs to 14 residues. The CDR3: CSARYRQGDYGYTF. CDR3 nucleotides: TGCAGTGCTAGATATCGACAGGGGGACTATGGCTACACCTTC.

This clonotype was observed at least ten times. The V and J genes are TRBV14 and TRBJ2-5; perhaps TRBD2 as D (5 bases). Trimming cost V 0 bases and J 0 bases, with 8 bases left between them. This CDR3 has 15 residues. The V gene's germline CDR1 is SGHDN and CDR2 FVKESK. The CDR3 DNA is TGTGCCAGCAGCCAAGAGGCGGGTTACCAAGAGACCCAGTACTTC. Protein product: CASSQEAGYQETQYF.

In this sample, this clonotype turned up many times. The rearrangement links TRBV7-2 to TRBJ2-3; 7 positions match TRBD2. The V segment lost 5 bases and the J segment 1 base; nucleotides outside the gene matches: 9. Germline CDR1 and CDR2: SGHTA and FQGNSA. CDR3 length equals 16 residues. The CDR3 DNA reads TGTGCCAGCAGCCCCGGGACTAACCGGGGCACAGATACGCAGTATTTT. This gives the protein CASSPGTNRGTDTQYF.

This clonotype was counted ten times or more. The chain joins TRBV28 to TRBJ1-4; D is unclear. The CDR3 has 14 residues. The germline gives CDR1 MDHEN, CDR2 SYDVKM. V was cut by 2 bases and J by 5 bases, with 9 bases left in between. CDR3 protein: CASSLQLINEKLFF. In DNA, the CDR3 is TGTGCCAGCAGTTTACAGTTAATCAATGAAAAACTGTTTTTT.